These T cell receptor delta chains were read from a single sample in a study of gamma-delta chains in newborns, infants, children. TCRdb re-called the reads through CATT. The top ten clones hold about 25% of a sample with about 5,600 delta-chain clones, about 15% of them seen once. The sample consisted of blood, taken at baseline. The receptors originated from a child who was a newborn, infant or young child, either healthy, febrile or measles-vaccinated (not recorded which). CDR3s include the opening cysteine and the closing phenylalanine or tryptophan. D genes are given only for firm matches. Size is omitted from some rows. Given values are once, few, many or a class for expanded clones.

j_call | d_call | clone_size | cdr3_length | v_call | cdr3_nt | cdr3_aa
TRDJ2 | . | few | 19 | TRDV1 | TGTGCTCTAGATAGTAGTCAGCCTGGGGATCATACTTTGACAGCACAACTCTTCTTT | CALDSSQPGDHTLTAQLFF
TRDJ1 | TRDD3 | . | 23 | TRDV1 | TGTGCTCTTGGGGACCCCCCGATAGGCCTACTCTGGGGGATAAGGGAGTACACCGATAAACTCATCTTT | CALGDPPIGLLWGIREYTDKLIF
TRDJ1 | . | medium-sized | 22 | TRDV1 | TGTGCTCTTGGGGAGCAAGCCTTCCTACGATTTTATTGGGGGATGAACACCGATAAACTCATCTTT | CALGEQAFLRFYWGMNTDKLIF
TRDJ1 | TRDD3 | medium-sized | 19 | TRDV2 | TGTGCCTGTGACACCGTATTGGGGGATACGCGCATATACACCGATAAACTCATCTTT | CACDTVLGDTRIYTDKLIF
TRDJ3 | TRDD3 | . | 22 | TRDV2 | TGTGCCTGTGTCCCTTTACTGGGGGATACGGGATTCAACTCCTGGGACACCCGACAGATGTTTTTC | CACVPLLGDTGFNSWDTRQMFF
TRDJ1 | TRDD3 | few | 17 | TRDV2 | TGTGCCTGTGACACCCTTTTGCTGGGGGAAAACACCGATAAACTCATCTTT | CACDTLLLGENTDKLIF
TRDJ1 | . | medium-sized | 15 | TRDV2 | TGTGCCTGTGACACCTTGATAAGCGAGACCGATAAACTCATCTTT | CACDTLISETDKLIF
TRDJ1 | . | . | 16 | TRDV2 | TGTGCCTGTGAAATGGTGGGGGGAAGAGAAACCGATAAACTCATCTTT | CACEMVGGRETDKLIF
TRDJ1 | TRDD3 | medium-sized | 16 | TRDV2 | TGTGCCTGTGACACACTGGGGGATGGAAGGCCCGATAAACTCATCTTT | CACDTLGDGRPDKLIF
TRDJ2 | TRDD3 | few | 16 | TRDV2 | TGTGCCTGTGACACCTTACTGGGGGATTTGACAGCACAACTCTTCTTT | CACDTLLGDLTAQLFF
TRDJ1 | TRDD3 | few | 17 | TRDV1 | TGTGCTCTTGGGGATATACTGGGGCCTTTTGGGTCCGATAAACTCATCTTT | CALGDILGPFGSDKLIF
TRDJ1 | TRDD3 | medium-sized | 24 | TRDV1 | TGTGCTCTTGGGGAACTAGTACGAGCTTTTGGCTGGGGGTACCACCGCCCTGTTACCGATAAACTCATCTTT | CALGELVRAFGWGYHRPVTDKLIF
TRDJ1 | TRDD3 | medium-sized | 17 | TRDV1 | TGTGCTCTTGGAAGATTACGTTACTGGGGGAATACCGATAAACTCATCTTT | CALGRLRYWGNTDKLIF
TRDJ3 | . | medium-sized | 19 | TRDV2 | TGTGCCTGTGACACCTGGGGGTCTCTGAGCTCCTGGGACACCCGACAGATGTTTTTC | CACDTWGSLSSWDTRQMFF
TRDJ1 | TRDD3 | . | 27 | TRDV1 | TGTGCTCTTGGGGAACGCCAACCCCCTTATGACTCCTATTTCCTACGTGGGTCCACTGGGGGATCCTATAAACTCATCTTT | CALGERQPPYDSYFLRGSTGGSYKLIF
TRDJ1 | . | medium-sized | 16 | TRDV3 | TGTGCCTTCGTACAGCTACCCGGAGGTCTTAGTGATAAACTCATCTTT | CAFVQLPGGLSDKLIF
TRDJ3 | . | medium-sized | 16 | TRDV2 | TGTGCCTGTGACCTAGCAAGCTCCTGGGACACCCGACAGATGTTTTTC | CACDLASSWDTRQMFF
TRDJ3 | TRDD3 | medium-sized | 22 | TRAV29/DV5 | TGTGCAGCAAGCGTGGTCGTTTGCGGGGGATACTTTAGTAACTGGGACACCCGACAGATGTTTTTC | CAASVVVCGGYFSNWDTRQMFF
TRDJ1 | TRDD3 | large | 21 | TRDV2 | TGTGCCTGTGACCCAAGGATCTTTTACTGGGGAGGGGTTAGGTACACCGATAAACTCATCTTT | CACDPRIFYWGGVRYTDKLIF